This TCR beta chain stems from a study of blood T cell repertoires in COVID-19. Overall study: PBMCs, B-cell-depleted T cells, or T cells provided the cDNA or gDNA that made up the material.

As processed by the authors: Amplification with reference gene primers provided the estimates of nucleated cell counts. Generated by immunoSEQ multiplex PCR, the TCRdb table keeps only in-frame clones and is missing some. The V and J calls and clone size are taken from that table; D and trimming were inferred from the DNA. The sample comprises about 76,000 clones, about 83% of which are singletons, and around 8% rests with the top ten. Germline assignment: CDR1 KGHSH and CDR2 LQKENI. The CDR3 covers 14 residues. With 3 bases removed from V and 2 bases from J, the gap between germline ends came to 11 bases.

This clonotype was sampled from a man aged 25-45 years with acute or convalescent COVID-19. The chain carries TRBV18 and TRBJ2-7; tentatively, D is TRBD1 (6 bases). The sample consisted of peripheral blood. This CDR3 is CASSPGTQAYEQYF. The CDR3 nucleotides read TGTGCCAGCTCACCCGGGACACAAGCCTACGAGCAGTACTTC.